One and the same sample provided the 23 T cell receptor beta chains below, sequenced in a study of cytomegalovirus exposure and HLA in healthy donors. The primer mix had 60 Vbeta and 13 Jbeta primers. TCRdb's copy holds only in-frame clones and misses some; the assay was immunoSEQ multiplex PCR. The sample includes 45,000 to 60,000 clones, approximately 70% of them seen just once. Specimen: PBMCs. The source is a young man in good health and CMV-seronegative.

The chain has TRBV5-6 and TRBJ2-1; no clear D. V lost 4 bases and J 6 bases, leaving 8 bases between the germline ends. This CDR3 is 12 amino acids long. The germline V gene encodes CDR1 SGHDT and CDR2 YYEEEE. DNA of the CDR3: TGTGCCAGCAGCCTAAGCCCCAATGAGCAGTTCTTC. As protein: CASSLSPNEQFF.

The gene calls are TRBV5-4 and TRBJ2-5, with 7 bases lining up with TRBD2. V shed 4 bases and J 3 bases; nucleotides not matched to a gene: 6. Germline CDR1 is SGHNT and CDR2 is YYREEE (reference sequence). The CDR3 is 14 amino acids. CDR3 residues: CASSLPGGKETQYF. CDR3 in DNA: TGTGCCAGCAGCCTACCCGGGGGGAAAGAGACCCAGTACTTC.

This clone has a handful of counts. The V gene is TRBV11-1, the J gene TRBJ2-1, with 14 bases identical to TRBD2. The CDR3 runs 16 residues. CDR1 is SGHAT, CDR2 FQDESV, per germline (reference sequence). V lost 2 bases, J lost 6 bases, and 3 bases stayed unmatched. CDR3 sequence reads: CASSLKGTSGSNEQFF. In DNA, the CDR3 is TGTGCCAGCAGCTTAAAGGGGACTAGCGGGAGCAATGAGCAGTTCTTC.

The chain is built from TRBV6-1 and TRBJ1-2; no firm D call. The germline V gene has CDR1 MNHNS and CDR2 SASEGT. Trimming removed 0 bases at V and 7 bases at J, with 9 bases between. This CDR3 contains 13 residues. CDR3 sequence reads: CASSEARVSGYTF. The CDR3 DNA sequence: TGTGCCAGCAGTGAAGCGCGGGTTTCTGGCTACACCTTC.

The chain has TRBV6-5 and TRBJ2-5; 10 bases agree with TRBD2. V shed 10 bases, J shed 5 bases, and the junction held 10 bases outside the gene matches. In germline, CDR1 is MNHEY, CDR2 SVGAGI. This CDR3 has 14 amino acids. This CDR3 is CATFPSGSRETQYF. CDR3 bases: TGTGCCACCTTCCCTAGCGGGAGCCGGGAGACCCAGTACTTC.

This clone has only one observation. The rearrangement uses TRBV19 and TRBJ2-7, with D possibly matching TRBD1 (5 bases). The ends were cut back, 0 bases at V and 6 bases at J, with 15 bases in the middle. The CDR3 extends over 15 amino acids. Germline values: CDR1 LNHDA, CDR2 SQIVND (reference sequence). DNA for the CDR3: TGTGCCAGTAGTATAGACCAATCCAAGACAGCCGAGCAGTACTTC. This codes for CASSIDQSKTAEQYF.

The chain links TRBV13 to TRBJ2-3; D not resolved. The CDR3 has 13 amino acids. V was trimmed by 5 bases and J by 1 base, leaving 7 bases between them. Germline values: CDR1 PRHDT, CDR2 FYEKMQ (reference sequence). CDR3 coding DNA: TGTGCCAGCAGCCCCGCGGGCACAGATACGCAGTATTTT. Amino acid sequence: CASSPAGTDTQYF. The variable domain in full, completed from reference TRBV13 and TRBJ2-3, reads AAGVIQSPRHLIKEKRETATLKCYPIPRHDTVYWYQQGPGQDPQFLISFYEKMQSDKGSIPDRFSAQQFSDYHSELNMSSLELGDSALYFCASSPAGTDTQYFGPGTRLTVL.

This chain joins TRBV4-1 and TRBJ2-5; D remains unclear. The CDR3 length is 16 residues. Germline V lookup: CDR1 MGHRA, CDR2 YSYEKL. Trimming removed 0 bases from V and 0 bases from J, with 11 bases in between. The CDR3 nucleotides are TGCGCCAGCAGCCAAGATCCGTCTATGTACCAAGAGACCCAGTACTTC. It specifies CASSQDPSMYQETQYF.

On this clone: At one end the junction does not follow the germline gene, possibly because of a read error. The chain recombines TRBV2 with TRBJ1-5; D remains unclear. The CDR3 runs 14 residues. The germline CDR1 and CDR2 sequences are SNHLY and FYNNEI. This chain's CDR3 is CASREDGSNQPQHF. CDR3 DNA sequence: TGTGCCAGCAGAGAAGACGGTAGCAATCAGCCCCAGCATTTT. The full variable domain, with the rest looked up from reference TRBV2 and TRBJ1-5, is EPEVTQTPSHQVTQMGQEVILRCVPISNHLYFYWYRQILGQKVEFLVSFYNNEISEKSEIFDDQFSVERPDGSNFTLKIRSTKLEDSAMYFCASREDGSNQPQHFGDGTRLSIL.

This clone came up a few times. CDR3 sequence reads: CAWSALSLAGGYNEQFF. The DNA for the CDR3 is TGTGCCTGGAGTGCCCTCTCACTAGCGGGAGGGTACAATGAGCAGTTCTTC. V gene TRBV30 combines with J gene TRBJ2-1, with TRBD2 matching over 13 bases. In germline, CDR1 is GTSNPN, CDR2 SVGIG (reference sequence). V lost 1 base to trimming and J lost 4 bases; unmatched junction nucleotides: 7. The CDR3 contains 17 residues.

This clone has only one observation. The CDR3 DNA reads TGTGCCACCAGCAGAGATGGTCAGGGGGCCACAGATACGCAGTATTTT. Translation gives CATSRDGQGATDTQYF. The genes are TRBV15 and TRBJ2-3, with 8 bases that match TRBD1. Germline V gene data show CDR1 as LNHNV and CDR2 as YYDKDF (reference sequence). The CDR3 runs to 16 residues. The J segment lost 2 bases and the V segment lost 0 bases, leaving 4 bases of the junction unmatched.

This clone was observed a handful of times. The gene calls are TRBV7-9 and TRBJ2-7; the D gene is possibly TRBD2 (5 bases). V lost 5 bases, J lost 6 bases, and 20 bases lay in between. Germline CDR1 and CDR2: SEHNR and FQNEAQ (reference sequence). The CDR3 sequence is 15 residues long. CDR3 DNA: TGTGCCAGCAGCCCCACCACTGCGAGGGTTTTCGAGCAGTACTTC. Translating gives CASSPTTARVFEQYF.

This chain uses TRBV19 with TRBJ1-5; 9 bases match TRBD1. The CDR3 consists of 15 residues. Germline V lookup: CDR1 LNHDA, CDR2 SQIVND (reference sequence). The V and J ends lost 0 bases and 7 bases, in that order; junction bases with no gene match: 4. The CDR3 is CASSIEGTGYQPQHF. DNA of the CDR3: TGTGCCAGTAGTATAGAGGGGACAGGGTACCAGCCCCAGCATTTT.

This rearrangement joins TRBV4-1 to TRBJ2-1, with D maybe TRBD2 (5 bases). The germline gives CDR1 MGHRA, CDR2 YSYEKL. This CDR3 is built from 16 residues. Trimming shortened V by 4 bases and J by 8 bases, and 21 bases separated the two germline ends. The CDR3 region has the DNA TGCGCCAGCAGCCCCTCGGAGGCGGGTTTTAACGATGAGCAGTTCTTC. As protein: CASSPSEAGFNDEQFF.

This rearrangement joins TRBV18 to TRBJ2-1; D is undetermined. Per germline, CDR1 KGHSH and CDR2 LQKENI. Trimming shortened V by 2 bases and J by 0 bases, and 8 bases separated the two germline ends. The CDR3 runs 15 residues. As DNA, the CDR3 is TGTGCCAGCTCACCAGCACCCAGCTCCTACAATGAGCAGTTCTTC. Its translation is CASSPAPSSYNEQFF.

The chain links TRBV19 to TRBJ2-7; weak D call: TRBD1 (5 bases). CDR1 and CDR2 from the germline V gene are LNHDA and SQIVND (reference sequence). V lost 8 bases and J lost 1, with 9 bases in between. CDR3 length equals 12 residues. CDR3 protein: CASWTLSYEQYF. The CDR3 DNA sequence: TGTGCCAGTTGGACACTTTCCTACGAGCAGTACTTC.

CDR3 DNA sequence: TGTGCCTGGAGTCGGTCTACTTCCTACAATGAGCAGTTCTTC. It is translated as CAWSRSTSYNEQFF. V gene TRBV30 combines with J gene TRBJ2-1; D ambiguous. Germline V gene sequence: CDR1 GTSNPN, CDR2 SVGIG (reference sequence). This CDR3 region has 14 residues. V shed 2 bases and J shed 1 base, with 9 bases lying between them.

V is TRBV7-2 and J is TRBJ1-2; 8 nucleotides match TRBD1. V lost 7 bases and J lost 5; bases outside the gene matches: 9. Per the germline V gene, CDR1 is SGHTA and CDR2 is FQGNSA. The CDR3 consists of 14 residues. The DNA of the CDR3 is TGTGCCAGCACCCACAGGGGGTACGGGTATGGCTACACCTTC. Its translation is CASTHRGYGYGYTF.

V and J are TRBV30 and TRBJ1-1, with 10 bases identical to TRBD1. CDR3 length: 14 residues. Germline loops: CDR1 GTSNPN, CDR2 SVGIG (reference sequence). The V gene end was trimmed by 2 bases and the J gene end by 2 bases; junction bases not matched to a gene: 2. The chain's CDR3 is CAWSLTGGNTEAFF. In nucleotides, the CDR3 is TGTGCCTGGAGTCTGACAGGGGGCAACACTGAAGCTTTCTTT.

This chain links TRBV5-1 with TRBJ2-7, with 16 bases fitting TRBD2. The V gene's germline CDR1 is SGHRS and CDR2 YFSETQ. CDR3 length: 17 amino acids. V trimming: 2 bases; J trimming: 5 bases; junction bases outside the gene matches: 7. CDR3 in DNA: TGCGCCAGCAGCTTTGGGACTAGCGGGAGGGCGTTCAACGAGCAGTACTTC. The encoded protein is CASSFGTSGRAFNEQYF.

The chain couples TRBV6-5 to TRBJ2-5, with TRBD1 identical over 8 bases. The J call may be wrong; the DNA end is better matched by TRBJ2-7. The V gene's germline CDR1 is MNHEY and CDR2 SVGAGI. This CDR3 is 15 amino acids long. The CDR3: CASSYSTGEHYEQYF. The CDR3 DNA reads TGTGCCAGCAGTTACTCGACAGGGGAGCATTACGAGCAGTACTTC.

CDR3 residues: CASSTQGYAEAFF. As DNA, the CDR3 is TGCGCCAGCAGCACACAGGGTTATGCTGAAGCTTTCTTT. The chain links TRBV5-1 to TRBJ1-1, with a tentative D call TRBD1 (6 bases). The CDR3 contains 13 residues. CDR1 and CDR2 from the germline V gene are SGHRS and YFSETQ. The V end lost 4 bases, the J end lost 6 bases, and 13 bases lay between the germline ends. The whole variable domain, filled in from reference TRBV5-1 and TRBJ1-1, reads KAGVTQTPRYLIKTRGQQVTLSCSPISGHRSVSWYQQTPGQGLQFLFEYFSETQRNKGNFPGRFSGRQFSNSRSEMNVSTLELGDSALYLCASSTQGYAEAFFGQGTRLTVV.

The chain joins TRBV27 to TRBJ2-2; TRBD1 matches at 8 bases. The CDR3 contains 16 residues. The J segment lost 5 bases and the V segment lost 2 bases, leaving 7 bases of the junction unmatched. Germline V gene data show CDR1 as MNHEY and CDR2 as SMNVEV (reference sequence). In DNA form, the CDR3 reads TGTGCCAGCAGTTTAAGACAGGGGTTCCTGACCGGGGAGCTGTTTTTT. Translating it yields CASSLRQGFLTGELFF.